Below are 19 T cell receptor beta chains sequenced from a single sample in a study of blood T cell repertoires in COVID-19. The table came from immunoSEQ multiplex PCR; TCRdb's copy has only in-frame clones and leaves some out. The table includes approximately 130,000 clones, more than 75% detected once. The sequencing sample was made of peripheral blood. The receptors stem from a woman in her forties or fifties who had recovered from COVID-19.

Here the CDR3 reads CASSHSGDTEAFF. For the CDR3, the DNA is TGTGCCAGCAGCCATTCAGGGGACACTGAAGCTTTCTTT. This chain connects TRBV11-2 to TRBJ1-1; tentative D call: TRBD1 (6 bases). Trimming shortened V by 5 bases and J by 3 bases, and 10 bases separated the two germline ends. CDR1 SGHAT and CDR2 FQNNGV come from the germline V gene. The CDR3 has 13 amino acids. The variable domain in full, with the rest retrieved from reference TRBV11-2 and TRBJ1-1, is EAGVAQSPRYKIIEKRQSVAFWCNPISGHATLYWYQQILGQGPKLLIQFQNNGVVDDSQLPKDRFSAERLKGVDSTLKIQPAKLEDSAVYLCASSHSGDTEAFFGQGTRLTVV.

The V gene is TRBV28, the J gene TRBJ1-6; D is possibly TRBD1 (6 bases). Looked up from germline, CDR1 is MDHEN and CDR2 is SYDVKM. Trimming removed 10 bases at V and 8 bases at J, with 15 bases between. The CDR3 is 13 residues long. CDR3 loop: CATGQSRDSPLHF. The CDR3 nucleotides are TGTGCCACCGGACAGTCCAGGGATTCACCCCTCCACTTT. Based on the CDR3 plus reference TRBV28 and TRBJ1-6, the full variable domain is DVKVTQSSRYLVKRTGEKVFLECVQDMDHENMFWYRQDPGLGLRLIYFSYDVKMKEKGDIPEGYSVSREKKERFSLILESASTNQTSMYLCATGQSRDSPLHFGNGTRLTVT.

This rearrangement joins TRBV24-1 to TRBJ1-2; 9 nucleotides line up with TRBD1. The CDR3 is 14 amino acids. J lost 4 bases, V lost 6 bases, and 5 bases had no gene match. Per the germline V gene, CDR1 is KGHDR and CDR2 is SFDVKD. CDR3 loop: CATSSRDRAYGYTF. In DNA form, the CDR3 reads TGTGCCACCAGTTCCCGGGACAGGGCCTATGGCTACACCTTC.

The chain links TRBV18 to TRBJ2-1; 11 bases are a match to TRBD2. The CDR3 totals 15 residues. V trimming: 6 bases; J trimming: 7 bases; junction bases outside the gene matches: 8. Germline V lookup: CDR1 KGHSH, CDR2 LQKENI. As DNA, the CDR3 is TGTGCCAGCTCCGGTCTAGCGGGAGGCGGGAATGAGCAGTTCTTC. It specifies CASSGLAGGGNEQFF.

The gene calls are TRBV4-1 and TRBJ2-5; 8 bases are shared with TRBD2. With V trimmed by 2 bases and J by 2 bases, 10 bases remained unmatched. This CDR3 region has 17 residues. Germline V gene lookup returns CDR1 MGHRA and CDR2 YSYEKL. CDR3 region: CASSQRGGTAFQETQYF. CDR3 sequence (DNA): TGCGCCAGCAGCCAACGGGGGGGTACAGCGTTTCAAGAGACCCAGTACTTC.

The chain carries TRBV19 and TRBJ1-3; 10 bases align to TRBD1. The CDR3 extends over 15 amino acids. Germline V gene sequence: CDR1 LNHDA, CDR2 SQIVND (reference sequence). V lost 8 bases to trimming and J lost 1 base; unmatched junction nucleotides: 5. The CDR3 spells CASSGQGISGNTIYF. Here the CDR3 DNA reads TGTGCCAGTTCGGGACAGGGGATTTCTGGAAACACCATATATTTT.

This sequence joins TRBV6-6 and TRBJ2-7; 10 nucleotides match TRBD1. V shed 4 bases, J shed 0 bases, and the junction held 6 bases outside the gene matches. The CDR3 loop spans 16 amino acids. CDR1 is MNHNY and CDR2 is SVGAGI in the germline V gene (reference sequence). This chain's CDR3 is CASSSLDRGLSYEQYF. For the CDR3, the DNA is TGTGCCAGCAGTTCCCTCGACAGGGGGCTCTCCTACGAGCAGTACTTC.

The rearrangement uses TRBV30 and TRBJ2-4, with D possibly TRBD2 on 5 matching bases. With 0 bases removed from V and 0 bases from J, the gap between germline ends came to 9 bases. This CDR3 comprises 15 residues. Germline CDR1 reads GTSNPN; CDR2 reads SVGIG (reference sequence). CDR3 loop: CAWSVGVLAKNIQYF. DNA for the CDR3: TGTGCCTGGAGTGTGGGAGTTCTAGCCAAAAACATTCAGTACTTC.

This sequence joins TRBV10-3 and TRBJ2-7; 7 bases map to TRBD1. Trimming removed 3 bases from V and 2 bases from J; junction bases left unmatched: 10. Germline loops: CDR1 ENHRY, CDR2 SYGVKD. The CDR3 is made up of 16 amino acids. CDR3 bases: TGTGCCATCAGTGACCCCGACAGGGTACCGGCCTACGAGCAGTACTTC. Translated, it gives CAISDPDRVPAYEQYF.

V is TRBV1 and J is TRBJ1-2. TRBV1 is flagged as a pseudogene. CDR3 length equals 16 residues. Here the CDR3 DNA reads TGCACCAGCAGCCAAGCCTCTACACGTCTCGCGGGTGGCTACACCTTC. It encodes CTSSQASTRLAGGYTF.

The V gene is TRBV19, the J gene TRBJ1-1; no firm D call. The length of the CDR3 is 15 residues. CDR1 and CDR2 (germline): LNHDA, SQIVND (reference sequence). The germline V and J ends were trimmed by 7 bases and 0 bases, with 15 bases remaining between them. The CDR3 DNA follows: TGTGCCAGTAAAAGGCAGGCTCCTATGAACACTGAAGCTTTCTTT. Residues: CASKRQAPMNTEAFF.

This clone was counted once. The gene calls are TRBV24-1 and TRBJ2-1, with TRBD2 matching 7 bases. This CDR3 has 15 amino acids. V lost 10 bases to trimming and J lost 7 bases; unmatched junction nucleotides: 15. Germline CDR1 KGHDR, CDR2 SFDVKD. CDR3 coding DNA: TGTGCCACACCAAAGAGGCTAGCGGATGGGAATGAGCAGTTCTTC. Its translation is CATPKRLADGNEQFF.

This chain connects TRBV19 to TRBJ1-2, with TRBD1 as a possible D gene (5 bases). V shed 7 bases and J shed 5 bases, with 14 bases lying between them. Germline V gene data show CDR1 as LNHDA and CDR2 as SQIVND (reference sequence). The CDR3 loop spans 13 amino acids. CDR3 nucleotides: TGTGCCAGTAAGAACCGACAGACGTATGGCTACACCTTC. Translation: CASKNRQTYGYTF.

The chain uses TRBV21-1 and TRBJ1-5; TRBD1 was called by the table and not checked on the DNA. TRBV21-1 is a documented pseudogene. CDR3 size: 19 residues. The CDR3 is CASSNTVPRSGYSNQPQHF. The CDR3 DNA is TGTGCCAGCAGCAATACGGTACCTCGTTCAGGTTATAGCAATCAGCCCCAGCATTTT.

V and J are TRBV30 and TRBJ1-2; the match to TRBD1 covers 8 bases. The CDR3 contains 14 residues. V was pared by 5 bases and J by 6 bases, with 11 bases of the junction left unmatched. Germline CDR1 is GTSNPN and CDR2 is SVGIG (reference sequence). CDR3 loop: CAWSAATGVDGYTF. As DNA, the CDR3 is TGTGCCTGGTCAGCCGCGACAGGGGTAGATGGCTACACCTTC.

This rearrangement joins TRBV7-9 to TRBJ1-2; TRBD1 agrees at 7 bases. The CDR3 runs 12 residues. Germline values: CDR1 SEHNR, CDR2 FQNEAQ (reference sequence). V lost 1 base, J lost 7 bases, and 0 bases stayed unmatched. The CDR3 nucleotides read TGTGCCAGCAGCTTAGACAGGGGTGGCTACACCTTC. Amino acids: CASSLDRGGYTF.

The rearrangement links TRBV30 to TRBJ2-3, with 11 bases identical to TRBD1. Germline V gene data show CDR1 as GTSNPN and CDR2 as SVGIG (reference sequence). The CDR3 sequence is 14 residues long. The V and J ends lost 8 bases and 2 bases, in that order; junction bases with no gene match: 6. The CDR3 is CATQDRGLTDTQYF. The CDR3 DNA reads TGTGCCACCCAGGACAGGGGGCTCACAGATACGCAGTATTTT.

V and J are TRBV9 and TRBJ2-6; D perhaps matches TRBD2 (5 bases). The CDR3 is 16 residues long. With 3 bases removed from V and 2 bases from J, the gap between germline ends came to 12 bases. The germline V gene encodes CDR1 SGDLS and CDR2 YYNGEE. CDR3 coding DNA: TGTGCCAGCAGCGCCAATTACGGGGCTGGGGCCAACGTCCTGACTTTC. This codes for CASSANYGAGANVLTF.

Here the CDR3 reads CASGRRGGSEAFF. Here the CDR3 DNA reads TGTGCCTCGGGACGTCGAGGAGGGTCTGAAGCTTTCTTT. J is TRBJ1-1 and V is TRBV30; a weak D match, TRBD1 (5 bases). This CDR3 is built from 13 residues. Looked up from germline, CDR1 is GTSNPN and CDR2 is SVGIG (reference sequence). V was trimmed by 7 bases and J by 6 bases, leaving 18 bases between them.